This TCR beta chain comes out of a study of PD-1 blockade in mismatch repair-deficient tumors. The overall study: Patients had 12 to 13 mismatch repair-deficient cancer types and were previously treated and progressing. Study-wide results and caveats: Rapid post-treatment expansion, then contraction, generally preceding radiologic response, marked tumor-resident clones.

TCRdb keeps only in-frame clones here, not all; method: immunoSEQ multiplex PCR. The table includes tens of thousands of clones, 70% to 90% detected once. Germline loops: CDR1 SGHRS, CDR2 YFSETQ. The CDR3 covers 16 residues. V shed 1 base, J shed 5 bases, and the junction held 9 bases outside the gene matches. A few pembrolizumab responders had their TCRs sequenced. Comments on this clone: What it binds is unknown.

The chain employs TRBV5-1 and TRBJ2-7; 10 bases fit TRBD2. The clonotype originates from an adult with mismatch repair-deficient cancer. Sequencing was performed on peripheral blood, taken 44 weeks after starting pembrolizumab. The CDR3, as DNA: TGCGCCAGCAGCTTGCTTCCTAGCGGGAGTACCAACGAGCAGTACTTC. Translation: CASSLLPSGSTNEQYF.